This T cell receptor beta chain was recorded in a study of a mutant IDH1 vaccine in newly diagnosed glioma. Across the study: There were eight vaccinations for patients, given in weeks 1, 3, 5, 7, 11, 15, 19 and 23. Initiation of the vaccine course occurred 4-6 weeks after radiotherapy alone, or alongside temozolomide cycles. Most patients had received both radiotherapy and temozolomide, the prior options being radiotherapy, temozolomide, or both. Treated patients comprised 62.5% males and 37.5% females, mean age approximately 42 years.

As regards this clone: Its antigen remains unknown.

This CDR3 has 15 residues. Germline CDR1 is SGHTA and CDR2 is FQGNSA. Losses at the gene ends were 5 bases for V and 4 bases for J; bases not matched to a gene: 8. TCRdb keeps only in-frame clones here, not all; method: immunoSEQ multiplex PCR. The sample lists roughly 42,000 clones; 70% to 90% were seen once. Time point specified: week 5, during vaccination. Every vaccination contained 300 ug of the mutant IDH1 20-mer peptide and was paired with topical imiquimod. The sequencing here drew on PBMCs, taken from a glioma patient whose treatment included an IDH1 peptide vaccine. The sequence was collected from a man aged 40-49 years with glioma. J is TRBJ2-7 and V is TRBV7-2; 10 bases match TRBD2. CDR3 protein: CASSLSGRAGYEQYF. The CDR3 DNA sequence: TGTGCCAGCAGCCTCAGCGGGAGGGCCGGATACGAGCAGTACTTC.